What follows is one TCR beta chain and its context. The antigen is not known. V was pared by 1 base and J by 4 bases, with 6 bases of the junction left unmatched. The CDR3 loop spans 16 amino acids. Germline values: CDR1 LNHNV, CDR2 YYDKDF (reference sequence). This sample is part of a study of shared clonotypes between healthy human individuals. Turning to the study itself: Two female and three male donors aged 18 to 49 were enrolled. Study-level results: An expected dependence of interdonor clonotype sharing on sequencing depth was noted.

This table comes from immunoSEQ multiplex PCR, and its TCRdb copy is limited to in-frame clones, with some not included. The profile covers roughly 500,000 clones, with approximately 78% appearing a single time and more than 10% taken by the ten largest. Source material: PBMCs. The rearrangement joins TRBV15 to TRBJ2-7; 11 nucleotides agree with TRBD1. The TCR sequence derives from a woman between 40 and 50 years old in good health. Some clones in this sample may be carry-over from other donors' samples. Here the CDR3 DNA reads TGTGCCACCAGCAGAGGCGGGACAGGGGGTACTTACGAGCAGTACTTC. This sequence encodes CATSRGGTGGTYEQYF.